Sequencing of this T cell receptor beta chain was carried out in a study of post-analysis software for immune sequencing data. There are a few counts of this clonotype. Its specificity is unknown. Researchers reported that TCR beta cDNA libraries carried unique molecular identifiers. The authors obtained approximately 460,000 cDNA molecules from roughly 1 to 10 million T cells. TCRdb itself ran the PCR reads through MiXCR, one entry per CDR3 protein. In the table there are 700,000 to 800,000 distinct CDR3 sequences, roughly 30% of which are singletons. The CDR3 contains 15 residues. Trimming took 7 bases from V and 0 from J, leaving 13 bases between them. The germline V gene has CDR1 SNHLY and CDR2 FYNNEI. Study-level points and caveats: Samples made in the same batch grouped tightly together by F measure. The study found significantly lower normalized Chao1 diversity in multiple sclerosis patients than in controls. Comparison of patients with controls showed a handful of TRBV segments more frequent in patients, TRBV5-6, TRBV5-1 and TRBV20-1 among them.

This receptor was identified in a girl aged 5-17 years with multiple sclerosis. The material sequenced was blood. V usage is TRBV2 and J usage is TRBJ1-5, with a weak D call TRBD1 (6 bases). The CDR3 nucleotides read TGTGCCAGCACCCAGGACAGCAATAGCAATCAGCCCCAGCATTTT. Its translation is CASTQDSNSNQPQHF.